The clone carrying this T cell receptor beta chain was seen only a few times. Its antigen is undetermined. The sample comes from a study of T cells after yellow fever vaccination. Study-wide findings and caveats: After the booster, approximately 96% of CD4 and about 90% of CD8 primary-response clones were re-detected.

TCRdb recomputed calls from the 5' RACE reads with MiXCR, one row per CDR3 protein. The table includes some 560,000 distinct CDR3 sequences, 15% to 20% detected once. Sequencing was performed on PBMCs, taken 15 days after the yellow fever booster vaccination. The TCR sequence derives from a man younger than 45 who received the YFV17D yellow fever vaccine.

CDR3 protein: CASSRQQGPNTEAFF. DNA for the CDR3: TGTGCCAGCAGCCGTCAACAGGGACCGAACACTGAAGCTTTCTTT. The J gene is TRBJ1-1, the V gene TRBV7-9, with D perhaps matching TRBD1 (6 bases). Trimming left V 5 bases short and J 1 base short, with 14 bases between. From germline, CDR1 is SEHNR and CDR2 FQNEAQ (reference sequence). The CDR3 is made up of 15 amino acids.